One and the same sample provided the 4 T cell receptor beta chains below, sequenced in a study of beta chain features in type 1 diabetes. Since all of the isolated RNA was reverse transcribed, expressed TCRB transcripts were what got sequenced. TCRdb's table, derived via immunoSEQ multiplex PCR, lists solely in-frame clones and lacks some. This table holds fewer than 900,000 clones, 15% to 20% found once. The sample taken for sequencing was naive CD4+ T cells from blood. The receptors stem from a woman younger than 30 in good health.

This clone has a handful of counts. The chain employs TRBV7-2 and TRBJ2-7; possible D gene TRBD1, 6 bases. V lost 3 bases and J 2 bases, leaving 17 bases between the germline ends. The CDR3 contains 16 residues. The V gene's germline CDR1 is SGHTA and CDR2 FQGNSA. CDR3 sequence: CASSFPAGTLPYEQYF. The CDR3 DNA reads TGTGCCAGCAGCTTTCCTGCCGGGACATTGCCCTACGAGCAGTACTTC. Full variable domain (missing parts from reference TRBV7-2 and TRBJ2-7): GAGVSQSPSNKVTEKGKDVELRCDPISGHTALYWYRQSLGQGLEFLIYFQGNSAPDKSGLPSDRFSAERTGGSVSTLTIQRTQQEDSAVYLCASSFPAGTLPYEQYFGPGTRLTVT.

This clone was recorded a few times. The V gene is TRBV6-1, the J gene TRBJ2-7, with D maybe TRBD2 (6 bases). The CDR3 is 14 residues long. Germline CDR1 MNHNS, CDR2 SASEGT. Trimming pared 2 bases from V and 5 bases from J, leaving 13 bases between. The DNA for the CDR3 is TGTGCCAGCAGTGAAACAGGAGGGAACGACGAGCAGTACTTC. Its protein product is CASSETGGNDEQYF.

This clone was detected only a few times. The chain uses TRBV6-6 and TRBJ2-7, with D possibly being TRBD2 (5 bases). Germline V gene sequence: CDR1 MNHNY, CDR2 SVGAGI (reference sequence). CDR3 length: 13 residues. V was cut by 8 bases and J by 6 bases, with 17 bases left in between. CDR3 sequence: CASGGRAVAEQYF. The CDR3 DNA reads as TGTGCCAGCGGAGGAAGGGCGGTTGCCGAGCAGTACTTC.

This chain joins TRBV21-1 and TRBJ2-3; TRBD2 is the table's D call, not checked against the DNA. TRBV21-1 is labeled a pseudogene. The CDR3 consists of 18 residues. CDR3 sequence: CASSKGGPSGPCTDTQYF. In nucleotides, the CDR3 is TGTGCCAGCAGCAAAGGGGGACCTAGCGGGCCATGCACAGATACGCAGTATTTT.